What follows are 15 T cell receptor beta chains derived from one specimen sequenced in a study of blood T cell repertoires in COVID-19. TCRdb's copy holds only in-frame clones and misses some; the assay was immunoSEQ multiplex PCR. The top ten clones hold about 18% of a sample with approximately 100,000 clones, about 90% of them seen once. Sequencing was performed on peripheral blood. The receptors come from a man aged 50-59 years with acute or convalescent COVID-19.

The chain carries TRBV7-8 and TRBJ1-1; weak D call: TRBD1 (6 bases). V lost 5 bases and J 7 bases, leaving 17 bases between the germline ends. CDR1 is SGHVS, CDR2 FQNEAQ, per germline. The CDR3 length is 14 residues. CDR3 coding DNA: TGTGCCAGCAGCCCCGGGGGGGCTGATAATGAAGCTTTCTTT. This codes for CASSPGGADNEAFF.

V is TRBV28 and J is TRBJ1-5; 8 bases are a match to TRBD1. This CDR3 is 16 amino acids long. Trimming at V came to 4 bases and at J to 5 bases, leaving 10 bases not matched to a gene. Germline V gene sequence: CDR1 MDHEN, CDR2 SYDVKM. In DNA, the CDR3 is TGTGCCAGCAGTTCCGACGGACAGGGTTTCGATCAGCCCCAGCATTTT. This sequence encodes CASSSDGQGFDQPQHF.

The rearrangement uses TRBV6-1 and TRBJ2-1; D might be TRBD1 (5 bases). The V gene's germline CDR1 is MNHNS and CDR2 SASEGT. CDR3 length: 18 residues. V lost 4 bases and J lost 3, with 22 bases in between. The CDR3 protein is CASSGLLLGVVGYNEQFF. The CDR3 region has the DNA TGTGCCAGCAGTGGGTTACTATTAGGGGTTGTAGGCTACAATGAGCAGTTCTTC.

The chain joins TRBV5-4 to TRBJ2-1, with 11 bases aligning to TRBD1. Germline trimming cut 0 bases from V and 12 bases from J; bases unmatched to any gene: 5. Per the germline V gene, CDR1 is SGHNT and CDR2 is YYREEE (reference sequence). This CDR3 has 14 residues. Here the CDR3 reads CASSLVDRGLGQFF. The CDR3 nucleotides read TGTGCCAGCAGCTTGGTGGACAGGGGGCTCGGGCAGTTCTTC.

The chain uses TRBV6-4 and TRBJ2-1; TRBD2 is a possible D gene (6 bases). Trimming cost V 5 bases and J 9 bases, with 20 bases left between them. Per germline, CDR1 MRHNA and CDR2 SNTAGT. The CDR3 is 15 amino acids. The CDR3 coding sequence is TGTGCCAGCAGTACCCTCGGGGGTGAGTCGGGTGAGCAGTTCTTC. Translated: CASSTLGGESGEQFF.

The V and J genes are TRBV10-3 and TRBJ2-3, with a weak D call TRBD2 (5 bases). This CDR3 region has 15 residues. The V gene's germline CDR1 is ENHRY and CDR2 SYGVKD. V was cut by 2 bases and J by 3 bases, with 12 bases left in between. Here the CDR3 DNA reads TGTGCCATCAGTGAGAGTCTTAGGGAGACAGATACGCAGTATTTT. Translation gives CAISESLRETDTQYF.

V usage is TRBV5-1 and J usage is TRBJ1-1; no clear D gene. The V gene lost 4 bases and the J gene lost 1 base, with 8 bases spanning the gap. The CDR3 is 13 amino acids. The V gene's germline CDR1 is SGHRS and CDR2 YFSETQ. CDR3 sequence (DNA): TGCGCCAGCAGCGCCACAAAGAACACTGAAGCTTTCTTT. As protein: CASSATKNTEAFF.

V gene TRBV19 combines with J gene TRBJ2-3, with TRBD2 matching over 7 bases. This CDR3 has 17 amino acids. The V and J ends lost 4 bases and 2 bases, in that order; junction bases with no gene match: 12. Per the germline V gene, CDR1 is LNHDA and CDR2 is SQIVND (reference sequence). CDR3 sequence: CASSTVAGGPITDTQYF. CDR3 coding DNA: TGTGCCAGTAGTACCGTAGCGGGCGGACCCATCACAGATACGCAGTATTTT.

This clone was detected only a few times. Here the CDR3 reads CASSSSTAWDSPLHF. The CDR3 coding sequence is TGTGCCAGCAGTAGCTCGACAGCCTGGGATTCACCCCTCCACTTT. The chain combines TRBV25-1 with TRBJ1-6; tentatively, D is TRBD1 (5 bases). Germline V gene data show CDR1 as MGHDK and CDR2 as SYGVNS. Trimming shortened V by 5 bases and J by 8 bases, and 16 bases separated the two germline ends. The CDR3 spans 15 residues.

The genes are TRBV14 and TRBJ2-2; D ambiguous. The CDR3 extends over 15 amino acids. Germline V gene sequence: CDR1 SGHDN, CDR2 FVKESK. V was pared by 1 base and J by 7 bases, with 13 bases between. CDR3 bases: TGTGCCAGCAGCCAAGTACCGAGGCAAGGCGGGGAGCTGTTTTTT. The encoded protein is CASSQVPRQGGELFF.

The rearrangement uses TRBV7-9 and TRBJ1-2, with D hard to call. CDR1 and CDR2 from the germline V gene are SEHNR and FQNEAQ (reference sequence). The CDR3 is 14 amino acids. The V gene lost 2 bases and the J gene lost 8 bases, with 15 bases spanning the gap. The CDR3 coding sequence is TGTGCCAGCAGCTTAAGTCCGGAGTCTATAGGCTACACCTTC. Translation gives CASSLSPESIGYTF.

This clone was recorded once. The chain uses TRBV27 and TRBJ1-1; perhaps TRBD1 as D (6 bases). The germline V and J ends were trimmed by 0 bases and 7 bases, with 12 bases remaining between them. The CDR3 spans 14 residues. From germline, CDR1 is MNHEY and CDR2 SMNVEV (reference sequence). This CDR3 is CASSLSLGGFEAFF. Written as DNA, the CDR3 is TGTGCCAGCAGTTTATCGTTAGGGGGATTTGAAGCTTTCTTT.

The J gene is TRBJ2-1, the V gene TRBV5-1; D is ambiguous. In germline, CDR1 is SGHRS, CDR2 YFSETQ. Trimming cost V 0 bases and J 5 bases, with 6 bases left between them. This CDR3 region has 13 residues. The CDR3 protein is CASSLALNNEQFF. CDR3 in DNA: TGCGCCAGCAGCTTGGCCCTAAACAATGAGCAGTTCTTC.

V and J are TRBV10-3 and TRBJ2-1; TRBD2 matches 13 bases. Germline V gene lookup returns CDR1 ENHRY and CDR2 SYGVKD. Trimming cost V 6 bases and J 6 bases; bases outside gene matches: 5. The CDR3 length is 15 residues. CDR3 coding DNA: TGTGCCATCAGCGCCGGGACTAGCGGGGTCAATGAGCAGTTCTTC. It translates to CAISAGTSGVNEQFF.

This chain connects TRBV6-6 to TRBJ1-2, with 10 positions matching TRBD1. The CDR3 runs to 15 residues. The V segment lost 6 bases and the J segment 6 bases; nucleotides outside the gene matches: 10. The germline V gene encodes CDR1 MNHNY and CDR2 SVGAGI (reference sequence). The CDR3 bases are TGTGCCAGCAGATTCCCCGGGACAGGGGTTGATGGCTACACCTTC. It codes for CASRFPGTGVDGYTF.